This TCR beta chain was retrieved from a study of radiotherapy plus CTLA-4 blockade in lung cancer. Across the study: Objective responses arose in approximately 19% of patients, and 25% to 35% experienced disease control.

TCRdb's table, derived via immunoSEQ multiplex PCR, lists solely in-frame clones and lacks some. The top ten hold 40% of the sample, which has around 70,000 clones, more than 75% seen once. Study-level findings and limits: Early shifts in blood T cell clones, with interferon-beta, reportedly predicted response best. Blood TCR clones of tumor origin expanded after radiotherapy plus ipilimumab.

Focal radiation with ipilimumab CTLA-4 blockade was given to patients with chemo-refractory metastatic non-small-cell lung cancer. Points on this clone: Its cognate antigen is unknown.

The CDR3 is 15 amino acids. This sequence joins TRBV21-1 and TRBJ2-1; the D call of TRBD2 is as the table states it, not checked on the DNA. TRBV21-1 has pseudogene status. The sample consisted of peripheral blood, taken from a patient treated with radiotherapy plus ipilimumab. This sequence originates from a human donor with non-small cell lung cancer that progressed on radiotherapy plus ipilimumab. The DNA for the CDR3 is TGTGCCAGCAGCATTCGCATGGTATCGGACAATGAGCAGTTCTTC. Its translation is CASSIRMVSDNEQFF.